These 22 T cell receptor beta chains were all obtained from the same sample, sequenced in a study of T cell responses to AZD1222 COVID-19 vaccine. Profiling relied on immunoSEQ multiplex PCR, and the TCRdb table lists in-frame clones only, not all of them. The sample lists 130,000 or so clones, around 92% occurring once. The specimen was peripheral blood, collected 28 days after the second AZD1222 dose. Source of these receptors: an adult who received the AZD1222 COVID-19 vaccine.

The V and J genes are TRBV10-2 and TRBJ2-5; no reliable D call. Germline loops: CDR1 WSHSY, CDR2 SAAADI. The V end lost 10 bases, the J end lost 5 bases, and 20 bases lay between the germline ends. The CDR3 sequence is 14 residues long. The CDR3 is CATGVAVLGETQYF. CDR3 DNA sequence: TGCGCCACCGGAGTAGCTGTCTTGGGGGAGACCCAGTACTTC.

The CDR3 protein is CASSQEPNRGKNTGELFF. CDR3 bases: TGTGCCAGCAGCCAGGAACCGAACAGGGGAAAAAACACCGGGGAGCTGTTTTTT. The V call is TRBV4-2, the J call TRBJ2-2, with 7 bases fitting TRBD1. V was pared by 3 bases and J by 2 bases, with 12 bases of the junction left unmatched. The CDR3 length is 18 residues. Germline values: CDR1 LGHNA, CDR2 YNFKEQ.

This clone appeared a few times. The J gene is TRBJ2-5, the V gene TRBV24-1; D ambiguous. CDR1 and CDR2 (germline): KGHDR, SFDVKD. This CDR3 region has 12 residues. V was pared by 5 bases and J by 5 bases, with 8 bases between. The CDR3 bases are TGTGCCACCAGTGCCGTGGACGAGACCCAGTACTTC. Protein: CATSAVDETQYF.

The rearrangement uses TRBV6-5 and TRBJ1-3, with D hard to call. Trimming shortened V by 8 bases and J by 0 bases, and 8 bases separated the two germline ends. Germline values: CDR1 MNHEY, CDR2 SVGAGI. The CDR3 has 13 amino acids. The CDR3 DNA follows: TGTGCCAGCTGGAGCCTCTCTGGAAACACCATATATTTT. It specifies CASWSLSGNTIYF.

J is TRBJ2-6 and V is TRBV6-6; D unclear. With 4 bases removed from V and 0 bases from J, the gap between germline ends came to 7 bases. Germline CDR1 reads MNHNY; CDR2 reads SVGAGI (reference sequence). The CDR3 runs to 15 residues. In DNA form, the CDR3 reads TGTGCCAGCAGTTCGGACCTCTCTGGGGCCAACGTCCTGACTTTC. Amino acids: CASSSDLSGANVLTF.

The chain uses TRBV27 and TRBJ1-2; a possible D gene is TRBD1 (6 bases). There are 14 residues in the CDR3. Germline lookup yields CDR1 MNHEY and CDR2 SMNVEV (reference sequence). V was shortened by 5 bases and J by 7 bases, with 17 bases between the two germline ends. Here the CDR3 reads CASSLTQQGFGYTF. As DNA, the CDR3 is TGTGCCAGCAGTCTAACTCAACAGGGTTTTGGCTACACCTTC.

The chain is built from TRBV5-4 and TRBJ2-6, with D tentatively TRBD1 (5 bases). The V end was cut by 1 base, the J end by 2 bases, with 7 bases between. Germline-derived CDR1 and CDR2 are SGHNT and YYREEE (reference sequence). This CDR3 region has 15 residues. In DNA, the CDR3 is TGTGCCAGCAGCTTGCCAGGGACTGGGGCCAACGTCCTGACTTTC. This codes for CASSLPGTGANVLTF.

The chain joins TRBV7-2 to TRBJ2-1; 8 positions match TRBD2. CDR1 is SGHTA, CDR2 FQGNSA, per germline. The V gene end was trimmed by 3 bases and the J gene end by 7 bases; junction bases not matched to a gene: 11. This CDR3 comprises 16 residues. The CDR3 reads CASSFYVSGRGNEQFF. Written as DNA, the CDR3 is TGTGCCAGCAGCTTTTACGTGAGCGGGAGAGGTAATGAGCAGTTCTTC.

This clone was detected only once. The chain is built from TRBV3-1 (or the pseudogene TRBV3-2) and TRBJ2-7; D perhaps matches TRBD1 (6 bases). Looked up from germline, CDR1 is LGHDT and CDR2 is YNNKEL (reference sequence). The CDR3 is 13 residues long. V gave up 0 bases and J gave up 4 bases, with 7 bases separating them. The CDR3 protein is CASSQDRGYEQYF. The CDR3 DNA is TGTGCCAGCAGCCAAGACAGGGGATACGAGCAGTACTTC.

CDR3 in DNA: TGCGCCAGCAGCCCCGCAGGACTGCCCCGGGATTCACCCCTCCACTTT. The encoded protein is CASSPAGLPRDSPLHF. The chain employs TRBV5-1 and TRBJ1-6; D gene ambiguous. The CDR3 has 16 residues. V was shortened by 4 bases and J by 8 bases, with 19 bases between the two germline ends. From germline, CDR1 is SGHRS and CDR2 YFSETQ.

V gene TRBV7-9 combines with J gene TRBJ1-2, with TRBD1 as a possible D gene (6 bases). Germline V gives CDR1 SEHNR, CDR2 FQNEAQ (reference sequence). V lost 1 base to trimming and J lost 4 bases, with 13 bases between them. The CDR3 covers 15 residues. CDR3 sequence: CASSLDQGSGYGYTF. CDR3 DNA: TGTGCCAGCAGCTTAGACCAGGGGTCGGGCTATGGCTACACCTTC.

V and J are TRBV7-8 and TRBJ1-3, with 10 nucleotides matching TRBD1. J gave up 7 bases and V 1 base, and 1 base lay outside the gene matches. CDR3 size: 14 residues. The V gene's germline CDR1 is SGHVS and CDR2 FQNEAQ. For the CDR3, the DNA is TGTGCCAGCAGCTTAGGGACAGGGGGTAACACCATATATTTT. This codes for CASSLGTGGNTIYF. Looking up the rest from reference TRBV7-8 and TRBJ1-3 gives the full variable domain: GAGVSQSPRYKVAKRGQDVALRCDPISGHVSLFWYQQALGQGPEFLTYFQNEAQLDKSGLPSDRFFAERPEGSVSTLKIQRTQQEDSAVYLCASSLGTGGNTIYFGEGSWLTVV.

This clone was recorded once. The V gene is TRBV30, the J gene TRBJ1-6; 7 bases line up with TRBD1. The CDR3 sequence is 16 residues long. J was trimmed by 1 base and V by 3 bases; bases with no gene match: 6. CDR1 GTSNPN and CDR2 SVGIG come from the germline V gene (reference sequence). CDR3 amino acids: CAWREGRGSYNSPLHF. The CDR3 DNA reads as TGTGCCTGGAGGGAAGGCAGGGGGTCCTATAATTCACCCCTCCACTTT.

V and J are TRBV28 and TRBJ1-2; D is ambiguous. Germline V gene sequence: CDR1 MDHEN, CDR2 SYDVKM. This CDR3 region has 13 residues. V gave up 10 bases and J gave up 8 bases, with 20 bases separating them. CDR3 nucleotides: TGTGCCACCGTGCCTACAGCGTTTGGCGGCTACACCTTC. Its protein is CATVPTAFGGYTF.

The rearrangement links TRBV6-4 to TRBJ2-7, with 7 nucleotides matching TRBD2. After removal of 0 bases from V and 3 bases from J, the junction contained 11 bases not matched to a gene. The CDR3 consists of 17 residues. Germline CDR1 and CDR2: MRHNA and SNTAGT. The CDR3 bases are TGTGCCAGCAGTGACTCGAGAGGGCGGGGGAACTTCTACGAGCAGTACTTC. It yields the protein CASSDSRGRGNFYEQYF.

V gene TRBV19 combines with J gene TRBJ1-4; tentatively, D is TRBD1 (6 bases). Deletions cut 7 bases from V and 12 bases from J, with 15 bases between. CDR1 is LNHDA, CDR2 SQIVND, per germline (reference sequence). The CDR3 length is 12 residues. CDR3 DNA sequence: TGTGCCAGTACCCCGACAGGATATGAACTGTTTTTT. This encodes CASTPTGYELFF.

The CDR3 DNA reads as TGTGCCAGCAGCTTAGGGGGTTCTGGAAACACCATATATTTT. It encodes CASSLGGSGNTIYF. The chain uses TRBV7-9 and TRBJ1-3; no reliable D call. Between the trimmed V and J ends, which lost 1 base and 1 base, there was a span of 5 bases. CDR3 size: 14 residues. Germline CDR1 and CDR2: SEHNR and FQNEAQ (reference sequence).

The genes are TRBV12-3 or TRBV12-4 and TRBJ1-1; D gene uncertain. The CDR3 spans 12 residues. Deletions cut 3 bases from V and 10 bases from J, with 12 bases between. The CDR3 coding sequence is TGTGCCAGCAGTTTTCACGGCGTAGGAGCTTTCTTT. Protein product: CASSFHGVGAFF.

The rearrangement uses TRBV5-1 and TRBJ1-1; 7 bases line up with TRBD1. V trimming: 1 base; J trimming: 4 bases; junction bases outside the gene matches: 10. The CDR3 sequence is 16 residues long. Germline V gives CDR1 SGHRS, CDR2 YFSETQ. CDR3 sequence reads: CASSLTLSSGGTEAFF. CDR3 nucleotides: TGCGCCAGCAGCTTGACGCTCTCCTCAGGGGGCACTGAAGCTTTCTTT.

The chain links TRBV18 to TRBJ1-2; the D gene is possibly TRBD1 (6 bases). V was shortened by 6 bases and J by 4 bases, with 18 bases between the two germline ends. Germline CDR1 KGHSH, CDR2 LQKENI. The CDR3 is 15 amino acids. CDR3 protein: CASSRTARDGYGYTF. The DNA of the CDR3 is TGTGCCAGCTCGCGGACAGCCAGGGATGGCTATGGCTACACCTTC.

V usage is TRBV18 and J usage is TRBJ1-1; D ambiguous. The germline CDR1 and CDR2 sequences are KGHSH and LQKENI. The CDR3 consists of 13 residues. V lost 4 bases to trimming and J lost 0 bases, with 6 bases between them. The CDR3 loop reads CASSQEMNTEAFF. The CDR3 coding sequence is TGTGCCAGCTCACAAGAGATGAACACTGAAGCTTTCTTT.

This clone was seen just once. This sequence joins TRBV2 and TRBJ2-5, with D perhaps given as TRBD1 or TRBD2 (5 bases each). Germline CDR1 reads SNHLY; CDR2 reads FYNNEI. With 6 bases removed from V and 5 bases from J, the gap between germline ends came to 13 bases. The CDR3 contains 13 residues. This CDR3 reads CASRRGETETQYF. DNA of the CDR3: TGTGCCAGCAGGAGGGGAGAAACGGAGACCCAGTACTTC.